One and the same sample provided the 13 T cell receptor beta chains below, sequenced in a study of molecular identifiers for immune sequencing clone quantification. From the PCR reads, TCRdb called clonotypes with MiXCR, one entry per CDR3 protein. The sample lists 80,000 to 100,000 distinct CDR3 sequences, 24% occurring once. Sequencing was performed on naive CD8+ T cells from blood, with Jurkat cell RNA spiked in. Subset: FACS-sorted CD8+CD4-CCR7+CD45RA+ naive T cells. The receptors stem from a human donor in good health. Some libraries in this study had Jurkat cell RNA spiked in.

This clonotype was detected ten times or more. The rearrangement links TRBV29-1 to TRBJ1-5, with 9 bases fitting TRBD1. The CDR3 is made up of 13 amino acids. The ends lost 7 bases at V and 5 bases at J; junction bases unmatched: 6. The germline CDR1 and CDR2 sequences are SQVTM and ANQGSEA. The CDR3: CSAGTGHYQPQHF. The CDR3 region has the DNA TGCAGCGCCGGGACAGGGCACTATCAGCCCCAGCATTTT.

V usage is TRBV6-5 and J usage is TRBJ2-5, with D possibly called TRBD1 or TRBD2 (5 bases each). The germline V and J ends were trimmed by 0 bases and 7 bases, with 18 bases remaining between them. This CDR3 is built from 16 residues. Germline lookup yields CDR1 MNHEY and CDR2 SVGAGI. CDR3 in DNA: TGTGCCAGCAGTTACTCGACGGGGCCGTCGCCAGCGACCCAGTACTTC. Amino acids: CASSYSTGPSPATQYF.

The chain carries TRBV30 and TRBJ2-5; unclear D gene. This CDR3 is 12 amino acids long. CDR1 is GTSNPN, CDR2 SVGIG, per germline (reference sequence). The germline V and J ends were trimmed by 3 bases and 5 bases, with 10 bases remaining between them. The CDR3 region is CAWSLGRETQYF. For the CDR3, the DNA is TGTGCCTGGAGCTTGGGCCGGGAGACCCAGTACTTC.

This clonotype has a handful of counts. The gene calls are TRBV9 and TRBJ2-3, with 11 bases matching TRBD2. The CDR3 has 20 residues. Germline values: CDR1 SGDLS, CDR2 YYNGEE. V trimming: 0 bases; J trimming: 0 bases; junction bases outside the gene matches: 12. CDR3 sequence (DNA): TGTGCCAGCAGCGTAGGTGGACCTAGCGGGGGGCTAGAAAGCACAGATACGCAGTATTTT. Encoded protein: CASSVGGPSGGLESTDTQYF.

This clonotype has ten or more counts. The chain uses TRBV7-9 and TRBJ1-1; no firm D call. The CDR3 consists of 13 residues. In germline, CDR1 is SEHNR, CDR2 FQNEAQ (reference sequence). With 2 bases removed from V and 11 bases from J, the gap between germline ends came to 15 bases. The CDR3 here is CASSLIDQIEAFF. As DNA, the CDR3 is TGTGCCAGCAGCTTAATAGATCAGATAGAGGCTTTCTTT.

This clonotype was seen at least ten times. V gene TRBV6-2 or TRBV6-3 combines with J gene TRBJ2-7; 7 bases fit TRBD1. Trimming removed 11 bases from V and 7 bases from J; junction bases left unmatched: 11. The CDR3 has 12 amino acids. Germline V CDR1 and CDR2: MNHEY, SVGEGT. The CDR3 DNA follows: TGTGCCGGGGGACAGTCGTGGTGGGAGCAGTACTTC. Residues: CAGGQSWWEQYF.

This clonotype was detected many times. V usage is TRBV6-2 or TRBV6-3 and J usage is TRBJ2-3; D is unresolved. Germline V gene sequence: CDR1 MNHEY, CDR2 SVGEGT. With 6 bases removed from V and 2 bases from J, the gap between germline ends came to 15 bases. The CDR3 is 15 residues long. CDR3 sequence (DNA): TGTGCCAGCAGCCGCCGGGCGGAGATCACAGATACGCAGTATTTT. Amino acid sequence: CASSRRAEITDTQYF.

This clonotype was counted many times. V and J are TRBV12-3 or TRBV12-4 and TRBJ2-3; D gene uncertain. The CDR3 sequence is 14 residues long. The V and J ends lost 5 bases and 6 bases respectively, with 15 bases between them. This CDR3 reads CASSLRADYDTQYF. The CDR3 bases are TGTGCCAGCAGTCTTCGGGCTGATTACGATACGCAGTATTTT.

This clonotype was counted many times. Written as DNA, the CDR3 is TGTGCCAGCAGCTTATTTGTGGACACAGATACGCAGTATTTT. Its translation: CASSLFVDTDTQYF. The J gene is TRBJ2-3, the V gene TRBV7-2; D remains ambiguous. The CDR3 consists of 14 residues. From germline, CDR1 is SGHTA and CDR2 FQGNSA. Trimming stripped 2 bases from V and 2 bases from J, with 8 bases between.

V and J are TRBV5-6 and TRBJ2-5; tentatively, D is TRBD1 (5 bases). The ends were cut back, 5 bases at V and 4 bases at J, with 12 bases in the middle. The CDR3 loop spans 13 amino acids. The germline gives CDR1 SGHDT, CDR2 YYEEEE. The CDR3 DNA is TGTGCCAGCAGGGGGCCGATGAGAGAGACCCAGTACTTC. Its protein is CASRGPMRETQYF. The full variable domain, completed using reference TRBV5-6 and TRBJ2-5, is DAGVTQSPTHLIKTRGQQVTLRCSPKSGHDTVSWYQQALGQGPQFIFQYYEEEERQRGNFPDRFSGHQFPNYSSELNVNALLLGDSALYLCASRGPMRETQYFGPGTRLLVL.

This clonotype showed up many times. J is TRBJ2-3 and V is TRBV4-3; 9 nucleotides align to TRBD2. CDR3 length equals 16 residues. Germline trimming cut 1 base from V and 5 bases from J; bases unmatched to any gene: 7. Germline CDR1 LGHNA, CDR2 YSLEER. The CDR3 region is CASSQALAGLQDTQYF. The CDR3 coding sequence is TGCGCCAGCAGCCAAGCGCTAGCGGGGTTACAAGATACGCAGTATTTT.

Ten or more counts support this clonotype. V gene TRBV6-5 combines with J gene TRBJ2-3, with 8 bases aligning to TRBD1. Germline V lookup: CDR1 MNHEY, CDR2 SVGAGI. CDR3 length: 15 amino acids. The J segment lost 1 base and the V segment lost 7 bases, leaving 7 bases of the junction unmatched. CDR3 region: CASIRGRGRTDTQYF. CDR3 sequence (DNA): TGTGCCAGCATTAGGGGCAGGGGGCGCACAGATACGCAGTATTTT.

This clonotype was counted at least ten times. The rearrangement uses TRBV4-1 and TRBJ1-1; D is uncertain. The V gene lost 4 bases and the J gene lost 3 bases, with 9 bases spanning the gap. CDR3 length: 13 residues. Germline loops: CDR1 MGHRA, CDR2 YSYEKL. The CDR3 nucleotides read TGCGCCAGCAGCCCGCGAGGCGACACTGAAGCTTTCTTT. This gives the protein CASSPRGDTEAFF.